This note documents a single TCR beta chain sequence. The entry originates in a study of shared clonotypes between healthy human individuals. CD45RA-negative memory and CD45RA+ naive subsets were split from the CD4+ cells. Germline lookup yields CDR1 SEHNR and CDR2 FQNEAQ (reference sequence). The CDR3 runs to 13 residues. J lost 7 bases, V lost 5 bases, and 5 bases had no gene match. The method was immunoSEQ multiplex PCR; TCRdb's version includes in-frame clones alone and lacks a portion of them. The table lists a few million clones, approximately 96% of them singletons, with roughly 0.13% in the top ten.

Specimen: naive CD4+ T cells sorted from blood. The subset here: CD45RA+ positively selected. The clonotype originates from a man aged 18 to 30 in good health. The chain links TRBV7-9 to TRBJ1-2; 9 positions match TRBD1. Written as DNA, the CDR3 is TGTGCCAGCAGCCCTGACAGGGGGGCTGGCTACACCTTC. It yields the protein CASSPDRGAGYTF.